This TCR beta chain was recovered during a study of cytomegalovirus exposure and HLA in healthy donors. Across the study: From donors who were HLA-typed, an early data release held about 85 million unique TCRs.

The germline CDR1 and CDR2 sequences are SGHTA and FQGNSA. The V segment lost 1 base and the J segment 3 bases; nucleotides outside the gene matches: 2. This CDR3 contains 15 residues. Primers for the PCR totalled 60 Vbeta and 13 Jbeta. Assay used: immunoSEQ multiplex PCR; TCRdb lists only in-frame clones, some missing. This table holds over 55,000 clones, around three quarters found once. The chain joins TRBV7-2 to TRBJ2-7, with 11 nucleotides matching TRBD1. Material: PBMCs. This sequence originates from a woman between 45 and 60 years old in good health and CMV-seropositive. The CDR3 protein is CASSLGDRGIYEQYF. CDR3 sequence (DNA): TGTGCCAGCAGCTTAGGGGACAGGGGGATCTACGAGCAGTACTTC.